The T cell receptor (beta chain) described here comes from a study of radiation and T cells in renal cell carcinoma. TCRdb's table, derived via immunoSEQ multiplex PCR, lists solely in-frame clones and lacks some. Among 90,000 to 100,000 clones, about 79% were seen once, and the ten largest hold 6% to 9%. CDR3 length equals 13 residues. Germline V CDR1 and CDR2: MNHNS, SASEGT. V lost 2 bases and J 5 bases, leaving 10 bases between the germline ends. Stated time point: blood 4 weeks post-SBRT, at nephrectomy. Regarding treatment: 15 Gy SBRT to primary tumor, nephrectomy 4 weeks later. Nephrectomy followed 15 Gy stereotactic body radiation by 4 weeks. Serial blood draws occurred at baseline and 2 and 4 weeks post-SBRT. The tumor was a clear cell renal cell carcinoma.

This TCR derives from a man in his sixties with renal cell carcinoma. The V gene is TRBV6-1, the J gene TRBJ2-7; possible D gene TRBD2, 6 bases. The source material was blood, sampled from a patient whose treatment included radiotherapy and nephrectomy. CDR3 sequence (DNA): TGTGCCAGCAGTGAAACACGGGAGCACGAGCAGTACTTC. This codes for CASSETREHEQYF.